This TCR beta chain was sequenced in a study of Graves' ophthalmopathy and Graves' hyperthyroidism. TCR beta CDR3 amplification used RNA transcripts. A first-round RT-PCR used HTBI primers, followed by a second-round multiplex PCR. Via MiXCR, TCRdb re-called the multiplex PCR reads, giving one row per CDR3 protein. Here the sample spans some 160,000 distinct CDR3 sequences, approximately 40% being singletons. Germline V gene data show CDR1 as DFQATT and CDR2 as SNEGSKA (reference sequence). Trimming stripped 4 bases from V and 3 bases from J, with 19 bases between. The CDR3 is made up of 15 amino acids. Fresh peripheral blood (around 9.7 ml) yielded the PBMCs. This clonotype was counted at least ten times.

The J gene is TRBJ2-7, the V gene TRBV20-1, with D tentatively TRBD2 (6 bases). Sequencing was carried out using peripheral blood. This clonotype was obtained from a man under 40 with Graves' ophthalmopathy. In DNA, the CDR3 is TGCAGTGCTACCCCTCGCGGGGACTCTTTCTACGAGCAGTACTTC. Protein: CSATPRGDSFYEQYF.